This record looks at one TCR beta chain sequence and its context. These data are taken from a study of monozygotic twins with inflammatory bowel disease. CDR1 and CDR2 from the germline V gene are SGHRS and YFSETQ. The CDR3 is 15 residues long. After re-calling the 5' RACE reads, TCRdb lists one entry per CDR3 protein, DNA absent. This sample contains under 350,000 distinct CDR3 sequences. Blood samples measuring 2.5 ml were taken per donor. The origin of this receptor is a human donor with ulcerative colitis or Crohn's disease, or a healthy co-twin of an affected twin (not recorded which). The chain links TRBV5-1 to TRBJ2-7; there is no DNA to check the TCRdb D call of TRBD1. Sequenced sample: blood. The chain's CDR3 is CASSWPTGTFDEQYF. The whole variable domain, remainder taken from reference TRBV5-1 and TRBJ2-7, is KAGVTQTPRYLIKTRGQQVTLSCSPISGHRSVSWYQQTPGQGLQFLFEYFSETQRNKGNFPGRFSGRQFSNSRSEMNVSTLELGDSALYLCASSWPTGTFDEQYFGPGTRLTVT.